This T cell receptor beta chain was sequenced during a study of shared clonotypes between healthy human individuals. Notes on the study in general: The rarefaction results pointed to incomplete sorted-subset sequencing despite large depth.

Germline V CDR1 and CDR2: SGHRS, YFSETQ. V lost 2 bases, J lost 3 bases, and 13 bases lay in between. The CDR3 length is 15 residues. About this clone: Its antigen remains unknown.

The assay was immunoSEQ multiplex PCR, and TCRdb's table has in-frame clones only and misses some. The sample includes about 380,000 clones, just over 95% of them seen just once. This chain uses TRBV5-1 with TRBJ2-3, with D perhaps TRBD2 (6 bases). Sample: memory CD8+ T cells sorted from blood. Described subset: CD45RO+ cells pooled with CCR7-negative TemRA cells. The TCR originated in a man under 40 in good health. The CDR3 region has the DNA TGCGCCAGCAGCTTCCAAAGGAGCGGGACAGATACGCAGTATTTT. This translates into CASSFQRSGTDTQYF.